These T cell receptor beta chains were read from a single sample in a study of T cell repertoires in cytomegalovirus infection. In TCRdb, the reads were re-called with MiXCR into one record per CDR3 protein. The top ten clones hold roughly 15% of a sample with nearly 450,000 distinct CDR3 sequences, approximately 33% of them seen once. The sequenced sample consisted of PBMCs. These TCRs come from a human donor in good health (CMV status not recorded). Some clones in this sample may be carry-over from other donors' samples. Each CDR3 is given with its conserved first and last residue. D genes are given only for firm matches. Rows give clone size only sometimes, using once, few, many, or a class for an expanded clone.

CDR3 | DNA | J | D | V | size
CASSGGTGVNTEAFF | TGTGCCAGCAGTGGGGGGACAGGGGTGAACACTGAAGCTTTCTTT | TRBJ1-1 | TRBD1 | TRBV2 | few
CASSSPGTGKDEQYF | TGTGCCAGCAGCTCCCCCGGGACAGGGAAGGACGAGCAGTACTTC | TRBJ2-7 | TRBD1 | TRBV12-3/TRBV12-4 | NA
CASSIGGGTGLMNTEAFF | TGTGCCAGTAGTATAGGGGGCGGCACAGGACTGATGAACACTGAAGCTTTCTTT | TRBJ1-1 | NA | TRBV19 | NA
CASSSDRESTGELFF | TGTGCCAGCAGCTCGGACAGGGAGAGCACCGGGGAGCTGTTTTTT | TRBJ2-2 | TRBD1 | TRBV5-6 | once
CASSPLEGKGSPLHF | TGTGCCAGCTCACCCCTCGAAGGAAAGGGGTCACCCCTCCACTTT | TRBJ1-6 | NA | TRBV18 | few
CASSFTTNYGYTF | TGTGCCAGCAGTTTCACGACTAACTATGGCTACACCTTC | TRBJ1-2 | NA | TRBV12-3/TRBV12-4 | NA
CASSEGTGRYGYTF | TGTGCCAGCAGTGAGGGGACAGGGCGCTATGGCTACACCTTC | TRBJ1-2 | TRBD1 | TRBV2 | few
CASRHGQGRTEAFF | TGTGCCAGCAGACACGGACAGGGGAGGACTGAAGCTTTCTTT | TRBJ1-1 | TRBD1 | TRBV6-5 | few
CASSPGPARGYTF | TGTGCCAGCAGTCCCGGGCCAGCCCGTGGCTACACCTTC | TRBJ1-2 | NA | TRBV7-6 | NA
CSARETSYEQYF | TGCAGTGCTAGGGAGACCTCCTACGAGCAGTACTTC | TRBJ2-7 | NA | TRBV20-1 | few
CASSGDRGGNTEAFF | TGTGCCAGCAGTGGGGACAGGGGAGGAAACACTGAAGCTTTCTTT | TRBJ1-1 | TRBD1 | TRBV25-1 | NA
CASSSDNKQFF | TGTGCCAGCAGCTCAGACAATAAGCAGTTCTTC | TRBJ2-1 | NA | TRBV7-9 | NA
CASSSAGGPVDTQYF | TGTGCCAGCAGCTCAGCGGGGGGCCCGGTAGATACGCAGTATTTT | TRBJ2-3 | TRBD2 | TRBV7-2 | many
CSARDPDDAGELFF | TGCAGTGCTAGAGACCCGGACGATGCCGGGGAGCTGTTTTTT | TRBJ2-2 | NA | TRBV20-1 | NA
CASSSSRGFGEELFF | TGTGCCAGCAGCTCAAGTCGGGGCTTTGGGGAAGAACTGTTTTTT | TRBJ1-4 | NA | TRBV11-2 | NA
CASSQAGGTDTQYF | TGTGCCAGCAGCCAAGCGGGGGGCACAGATACGCAGTATTTT | TRBJ2-3 | TRBD2 | TRBV12-3/TRBV12-4 | NA
CASSYPIVGETQYF | TGTGCCAGCAGCTACCCGATAGTGGGGGAGACCCAGTACTTC | TRBJ2-5 | NA | TRBV6-6 | many
CASSGPGELFF | TGTGCCAGCTCGGGGCCCGGGGAGCTGTTTTTT | TRBJ2-2 | NA | TRBV28 | few
CASSTYLRDRANSPLHF | TGTGCCAGTAGTACCTACCTCCGGGACAGGGCGAATTCACCCCTCCACTTT | TRBJ1-6 | TRBD1 | TRBV19 | NA
CASSERRRGRETQYF | TGTGCCAGCAGTGAACGGCGAAGGGGTCGGGAGACCCAGTACTTC | TRBJ2-5 | NA | TRBV6-1 | many
CASSQVGGRSNEKLFF | TGCGCCAGCAGCCAAGTAGGGGGGCGGAGTAATGAAAAACTGTTTTTT | TRBJ1-4 | NA | TRBV4-1 | NA
CASSQQGTEKLFF | TGTGCCAGCAGCCAACAGGGAACTGAAAAACTGTTTTTT | TRBJ1-4 | NA | TRBV4-2 | NA
CASSLVGGERETQYF | TGTGCCAGCAGCCTAGTAGGGGGCGAGAGGGAGACCCAGTACTTC | TRBJ2-5 | TRBD1 | TRBV11-2 | NA
CSARGATEAFF | TGCAGTGCTAGGGGGGCTACCGAAGCTTTCTTT | TRBJ1-1 | NA | TRBV20-1 | few
CSVAGETGNQPQHF | TGCAGCGTTGCCGGGGAAACGGGCAATCAGCCCCAGCATTTT | TRBJ1-5 | NA | TRBV29-1 | NA
CASSTGTLATNEKLFF | TGTGCCAGCAGCACGGGGACCTTGGCAACTAATGAAAAACTGTTTTTT | TRBJ1-4 | NA | TRBV7-8 | many
CSARTVTHSYNEQFF | TGCAGTGCTAGAACGGTGACACACTCCTACAATGAGCAGTTCTTC | TRBJ2-1 | NA | TRBV20-1 | once
CASSRGKGNYGYTF | TGTGCCAGCAGCCGCGGAAAGGGGAACTATGGCTACACCTTC | TRBJ1-2 | NA | TRBV7-2 | many
CASSLDRAHNTEAFF | TGTGCCAGCAGTTTAGACAGGGCGCACAACACTGAAGCTTTCTTT | TRBJ1-1 | NA | TRBV12-3/TRBV12-4 | few
CASSPGTGVVEQYF | TGTGCCAGCAGCCCGGGGACAGGGGTTGTCGAGCAGTACTTC | TRBJ2-7 | TRBD1 | TRBV7-9 | few
CASSQGPGGYSPLHF | TGCGCCAGCAGCCAAGGGCCAGGGGGCTATTCACCCCTCCACTTT | TRBJ1-6 | TRBD1 | TRBV4-1 | NA